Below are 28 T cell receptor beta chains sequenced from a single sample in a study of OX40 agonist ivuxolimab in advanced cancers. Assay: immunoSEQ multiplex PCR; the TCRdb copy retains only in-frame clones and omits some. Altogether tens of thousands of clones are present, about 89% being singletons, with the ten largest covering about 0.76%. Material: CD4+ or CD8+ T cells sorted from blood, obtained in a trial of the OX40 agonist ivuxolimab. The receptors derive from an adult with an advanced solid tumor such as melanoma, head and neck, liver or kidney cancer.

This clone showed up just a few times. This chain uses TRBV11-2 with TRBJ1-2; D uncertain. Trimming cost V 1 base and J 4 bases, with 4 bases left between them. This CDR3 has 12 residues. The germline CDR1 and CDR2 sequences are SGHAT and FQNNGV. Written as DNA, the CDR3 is TGTGCCAGCAGCTTAGGTCTCTATGGCTACACCTTC. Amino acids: CASSLGLYGYTF.

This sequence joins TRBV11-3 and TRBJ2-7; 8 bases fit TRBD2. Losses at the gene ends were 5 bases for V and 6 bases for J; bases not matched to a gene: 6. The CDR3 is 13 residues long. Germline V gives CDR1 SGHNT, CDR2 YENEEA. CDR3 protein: CASSPGTSSEQYF. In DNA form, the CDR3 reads TGTGCCAGCAGCCCCGGGACTAGTTCCGAGCAGTACTTC.

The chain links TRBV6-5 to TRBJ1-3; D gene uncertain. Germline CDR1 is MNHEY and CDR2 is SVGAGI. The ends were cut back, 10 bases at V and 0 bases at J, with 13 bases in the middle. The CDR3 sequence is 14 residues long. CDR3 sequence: CATVDGASGNTIYF. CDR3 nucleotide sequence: TGTGCCACCGTGGACGGAGCCTCTGGAAACACCATATATTTT.

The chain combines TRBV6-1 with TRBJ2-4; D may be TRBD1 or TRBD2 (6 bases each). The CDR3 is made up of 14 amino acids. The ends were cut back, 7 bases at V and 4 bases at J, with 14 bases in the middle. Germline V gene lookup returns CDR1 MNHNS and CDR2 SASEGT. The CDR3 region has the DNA TGTGCCAGCAAGGGGGGAGAGGGTAAAAACATTCAGTACTTC. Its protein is CASKGGEGKNIQYF.

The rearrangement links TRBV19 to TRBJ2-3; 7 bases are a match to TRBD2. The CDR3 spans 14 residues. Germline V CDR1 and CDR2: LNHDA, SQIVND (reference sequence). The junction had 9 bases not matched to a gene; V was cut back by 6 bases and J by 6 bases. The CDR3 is CASRRTRERDTQYF. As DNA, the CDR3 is TGTGCCAGTAGGAGGACGCGGGAGCGGGATACGCAGTATTTT.

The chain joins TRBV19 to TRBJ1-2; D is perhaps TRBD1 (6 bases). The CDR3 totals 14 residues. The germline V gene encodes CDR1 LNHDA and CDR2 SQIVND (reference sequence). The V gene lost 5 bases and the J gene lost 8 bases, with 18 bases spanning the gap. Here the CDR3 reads CASSVGGLKGGYTF. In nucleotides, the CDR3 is TGTGCCAGTAGTGTTGGGGGCCTTAAAGGCGGCTACACCTTC.

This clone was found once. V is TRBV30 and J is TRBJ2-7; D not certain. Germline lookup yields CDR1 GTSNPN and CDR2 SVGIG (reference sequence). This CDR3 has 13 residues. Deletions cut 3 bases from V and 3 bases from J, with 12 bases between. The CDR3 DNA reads TGTGCCTGGAGCGCGGACGGGTTCTACGAGCAGTACTTC. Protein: CAWSADGFYEQYF.

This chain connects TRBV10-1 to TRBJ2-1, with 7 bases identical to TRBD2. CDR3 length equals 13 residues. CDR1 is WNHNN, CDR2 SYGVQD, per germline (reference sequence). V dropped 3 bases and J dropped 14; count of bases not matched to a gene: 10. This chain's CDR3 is CASSDFVGGYEFF. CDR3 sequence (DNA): TGCGCCAGCAGTGATTTCGTCGGGGGGTATGAGTTCTTC.

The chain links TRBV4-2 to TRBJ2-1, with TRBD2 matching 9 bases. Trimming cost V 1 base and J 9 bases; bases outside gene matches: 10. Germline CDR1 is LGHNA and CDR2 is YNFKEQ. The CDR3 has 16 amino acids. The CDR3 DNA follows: TGTGCCAGCAGCCAAGTAACGGCGGGAGGGAGCGTTGAGCAGTTCTTC. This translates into CASSQVTAGGSVEQFF.

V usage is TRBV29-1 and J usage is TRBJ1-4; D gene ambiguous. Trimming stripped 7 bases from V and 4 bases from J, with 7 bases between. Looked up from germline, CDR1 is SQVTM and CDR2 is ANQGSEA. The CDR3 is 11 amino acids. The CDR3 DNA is TGCAGCGGCAGTCTTAATGAAAAACTGTTTTTT. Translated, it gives CSGSLNEKLFF.

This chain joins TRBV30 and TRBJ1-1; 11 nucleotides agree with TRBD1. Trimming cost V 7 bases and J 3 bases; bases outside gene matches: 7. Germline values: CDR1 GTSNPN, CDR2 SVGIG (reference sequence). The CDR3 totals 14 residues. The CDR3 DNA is TGTGCCTCAGGACAGGGGGCGGTGGACACTGAAGCTTTCTTT. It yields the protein CASGQGAVDTEAFF.

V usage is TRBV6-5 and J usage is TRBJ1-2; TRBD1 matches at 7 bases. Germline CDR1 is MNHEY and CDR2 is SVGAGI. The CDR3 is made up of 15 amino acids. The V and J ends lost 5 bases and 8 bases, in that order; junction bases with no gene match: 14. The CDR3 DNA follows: TGTGCCAGCAGTCCCCGGGACAGACGCTTAGGGGGCTACACCTTC. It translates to CASSPRDRRLGGYTF.

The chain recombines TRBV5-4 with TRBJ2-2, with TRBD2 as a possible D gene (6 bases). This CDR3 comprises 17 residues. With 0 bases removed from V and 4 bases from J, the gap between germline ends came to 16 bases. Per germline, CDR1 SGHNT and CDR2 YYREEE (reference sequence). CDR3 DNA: TGTGCCAGCAGCTTGGATATTAGGAGGGCGAGCACCGGGGAGCTGTTTTTT. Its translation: CASSLDIRRASTGELFF.

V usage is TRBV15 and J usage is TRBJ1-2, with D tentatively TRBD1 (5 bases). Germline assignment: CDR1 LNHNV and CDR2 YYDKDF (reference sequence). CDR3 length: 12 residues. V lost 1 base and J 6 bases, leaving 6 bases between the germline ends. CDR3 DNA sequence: TGTGCCACCAGCAGAGGAGGGGATGGCTACACCTTC. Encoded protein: CATSRGGDGYTF.

The CDR3 loop is CASSSGGRGGAEAFF. The CDR3 coding sequence is TGTGCCAGCAGCTCCGGGGGTCGGGGCGGAGCTGAAGCTTTCTTT. The chain uses TRBV7-2 and TRBJ1-1; D is perhaps TRBD1 (5 bases). Germline CDR1 SGHTA, CDR2 FQGNSA. Deletions cut 4 bases from V and 6 bases from J, with 18 bases between. The CDR3 spans 15 residues.

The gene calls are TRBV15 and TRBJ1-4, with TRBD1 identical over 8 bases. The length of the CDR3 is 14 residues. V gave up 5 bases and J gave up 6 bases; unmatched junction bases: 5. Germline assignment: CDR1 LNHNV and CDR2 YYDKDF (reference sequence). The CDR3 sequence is CATSSGTGDEKLFF. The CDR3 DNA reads TGTGCCACCAGCTCCGGGACAGGCGATGAAAAACTGTTTTTT.

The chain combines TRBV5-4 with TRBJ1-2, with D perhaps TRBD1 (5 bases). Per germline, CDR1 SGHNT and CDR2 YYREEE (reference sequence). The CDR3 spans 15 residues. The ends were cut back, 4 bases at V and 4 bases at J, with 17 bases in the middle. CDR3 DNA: TGTGCCAGCAGCCTCGACTTACAGGTTATCTATGGCTACACCTTC. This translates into CASSLDLQVIYGYTF.

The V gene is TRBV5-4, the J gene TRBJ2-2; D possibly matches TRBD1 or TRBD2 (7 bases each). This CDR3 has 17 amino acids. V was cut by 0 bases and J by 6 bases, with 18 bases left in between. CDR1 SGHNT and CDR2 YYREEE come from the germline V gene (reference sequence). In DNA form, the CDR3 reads TGTGCCAGCAGCTTGGGGGGGGGACAGAGAGGTTCCGGGGAGCTGTTTTTT. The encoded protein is CASSLGGGQRGSGELFF.

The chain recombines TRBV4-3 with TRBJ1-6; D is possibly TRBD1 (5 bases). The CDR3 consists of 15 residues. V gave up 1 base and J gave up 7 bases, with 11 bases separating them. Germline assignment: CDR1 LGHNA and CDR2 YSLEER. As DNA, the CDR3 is TGCGCCAGCAGCCAAGGAGGCCGGGGGAATTCACCCCTCCACTTT. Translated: CASSQGGRGNSPLHF.

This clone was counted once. CDR3 nucleotide sequence: TGTGCCAGCAGTGCCGCAGGGACAGGGGCCTACGAGCAGTACTTC. This translates into CASSAAGTGAYEQYF. V usage is TRBV6-1 and J usage is TRBJ2-7; 10 bases are shared with TRBD1. The germline V gene has CDR1 MNHNS and CDR2 SASEGT. After removal of 4 bases from V and 2 bases from J, the junction contained 5 bases not matched to a gene. The CDR3 is made up of 15 amino acids.

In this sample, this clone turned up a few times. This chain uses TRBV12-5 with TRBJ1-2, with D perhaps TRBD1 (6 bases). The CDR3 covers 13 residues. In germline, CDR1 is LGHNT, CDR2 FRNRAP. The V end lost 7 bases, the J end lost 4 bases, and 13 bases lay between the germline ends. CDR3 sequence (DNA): TGTGCTAGTGTAAGGGACACGTCCTATGGCTACACCTTC. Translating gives CASVRDTSYGYTF.

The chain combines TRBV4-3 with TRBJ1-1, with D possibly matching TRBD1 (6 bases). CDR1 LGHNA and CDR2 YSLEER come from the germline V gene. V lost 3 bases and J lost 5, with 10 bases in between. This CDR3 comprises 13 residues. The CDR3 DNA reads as TGCGCCAGCAGCCATAACAGGGAGACTGAAGCTTTCTTT. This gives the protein CASSHNRETEAFF.

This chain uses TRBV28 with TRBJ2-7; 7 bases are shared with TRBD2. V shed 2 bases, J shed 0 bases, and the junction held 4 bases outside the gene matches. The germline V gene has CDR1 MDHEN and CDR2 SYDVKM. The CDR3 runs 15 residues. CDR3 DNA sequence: TGTGCCAGCAGTTTACGTGGGGGGGTCTCCTACGAGCAGTACTTC. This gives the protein CASSLRGGVSYEQYF.

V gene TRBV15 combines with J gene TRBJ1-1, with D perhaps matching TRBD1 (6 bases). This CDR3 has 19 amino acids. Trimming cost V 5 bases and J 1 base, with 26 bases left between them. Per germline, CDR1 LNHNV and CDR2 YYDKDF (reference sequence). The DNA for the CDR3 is TGTGCCACCAGCTGGGGGGCCTGGGGGGGAGCGAAGGGGAACACTGAAGCTTTCTTT. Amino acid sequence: CATSWGAWGGAKGNTEAFF. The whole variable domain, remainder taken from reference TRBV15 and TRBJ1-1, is DAMVIQNPRYQVTQFGKPVTLSCSQTLNHNVMYWYQQKSSQAPKLLFHYYDKDFNNEADTPDNFQSRRPNTSFCFLDIRSPGLGDTAMYLCATSWGAWGGAKGNTEAFFGQGTRLTVV.

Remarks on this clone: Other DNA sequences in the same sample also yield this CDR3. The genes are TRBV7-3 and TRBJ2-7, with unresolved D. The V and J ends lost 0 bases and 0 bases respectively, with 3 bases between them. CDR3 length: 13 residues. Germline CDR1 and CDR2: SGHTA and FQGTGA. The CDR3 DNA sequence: TGTGCCAGCAGCTTAACAGCCTCCTACGAGCAGTACTTC. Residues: CASSLTASYEQYF.

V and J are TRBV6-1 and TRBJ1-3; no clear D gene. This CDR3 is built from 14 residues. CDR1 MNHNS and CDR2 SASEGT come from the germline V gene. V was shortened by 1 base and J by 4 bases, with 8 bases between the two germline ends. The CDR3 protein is CASSEGISGNTIYF. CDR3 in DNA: TGTGCCAGCAGTGAAGGGATCTCCGGAAACACCATATATTTT.

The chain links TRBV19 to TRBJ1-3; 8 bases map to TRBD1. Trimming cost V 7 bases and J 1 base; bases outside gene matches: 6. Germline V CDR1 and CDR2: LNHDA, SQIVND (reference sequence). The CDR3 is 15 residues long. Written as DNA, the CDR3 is TGTGCCAGTACAACCAGGGGGCTATCTGGAAACACCATATATTTT. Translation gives CASTTRGLSGNTIYF. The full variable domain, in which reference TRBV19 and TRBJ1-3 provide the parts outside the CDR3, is DGGITQSPKYLFRKEGQNVTLSCEQNLNHDAMYWYRQDPGQGLRLIYYSQIVNDFQKGDIAEGYSVSREKKESFPLTVTSAQKNPTAFYLCASTTRGLSGNTIYFGEGSWLTVV.

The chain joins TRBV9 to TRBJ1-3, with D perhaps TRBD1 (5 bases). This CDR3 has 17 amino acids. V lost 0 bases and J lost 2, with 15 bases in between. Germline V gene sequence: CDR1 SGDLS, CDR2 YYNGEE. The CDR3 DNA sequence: TGTGCCAGCAGCGTAGGATCGACCGGGGGGGCTGGAAACACCATATATTTT. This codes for CASSVGSTGGAGNTIYF.